This entry concerns a single T cell receptor (beta chain). Distinct nucleotide sequences in the sample also encode this CDR3. The record originates from a study of blood T cell repertoires in COVID-19. Assay used: immunoSEQ multiplex PCR; TCRdb lists only in-frame clones, some missing. The table shows over 150,000 clones, with under 85% occurring only once. Followed over time, Seattle patients had been enrolled while infection was active. Per germline, CDR1 SGDLS and CDR2 YYNGEE. J lost 5 bases, V lost 0 bases, and 3 bases had no gene match. The CDR3 has 15 residues. The TCR sequence derives from a woman between 65 and 79 years old with COVID-19, enrolled during active disease. V usage is TRBV9 and J usage is TRBJ2-2; 8 bases are a match to TRBD2. Sequencing was carried out using peripheral blood. CDR3 DNA: TGTGCCAGCAGCGTAGGGCTAGCGGGTACCGGGGAGCTGTTTTTT. Translated: CASSVGLAGTGELFF.